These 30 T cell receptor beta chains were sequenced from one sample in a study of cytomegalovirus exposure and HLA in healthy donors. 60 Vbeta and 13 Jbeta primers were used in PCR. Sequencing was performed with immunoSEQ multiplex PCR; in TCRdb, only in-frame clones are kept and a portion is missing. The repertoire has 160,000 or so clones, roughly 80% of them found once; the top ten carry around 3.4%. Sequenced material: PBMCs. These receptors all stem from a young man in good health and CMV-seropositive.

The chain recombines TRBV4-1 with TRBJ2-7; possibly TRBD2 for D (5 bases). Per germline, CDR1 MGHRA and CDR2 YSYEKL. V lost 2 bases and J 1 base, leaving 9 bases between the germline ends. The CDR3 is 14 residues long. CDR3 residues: CASSQRDPSYEQYF. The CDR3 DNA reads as TGCGCCAGCAGCCAACGGGATCCATCCTACGAGCAGTACTTC.

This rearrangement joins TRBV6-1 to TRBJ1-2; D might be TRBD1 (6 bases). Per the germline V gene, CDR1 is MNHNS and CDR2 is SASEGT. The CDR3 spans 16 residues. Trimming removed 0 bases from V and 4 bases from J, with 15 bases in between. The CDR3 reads CASSEAERQVVYGYTF. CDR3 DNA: TGTGCCAGCAGTGAAGCTGAGAGACAGGTGGTCTATGGCTACACCTTC.

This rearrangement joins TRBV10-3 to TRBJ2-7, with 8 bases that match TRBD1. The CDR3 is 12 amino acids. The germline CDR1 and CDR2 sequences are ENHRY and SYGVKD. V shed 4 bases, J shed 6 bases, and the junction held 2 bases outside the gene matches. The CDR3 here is CAISATGVEQYF. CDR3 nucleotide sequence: TGTGCCATCAGTGCGACAGGGGTCGAGCAGTACTTC.

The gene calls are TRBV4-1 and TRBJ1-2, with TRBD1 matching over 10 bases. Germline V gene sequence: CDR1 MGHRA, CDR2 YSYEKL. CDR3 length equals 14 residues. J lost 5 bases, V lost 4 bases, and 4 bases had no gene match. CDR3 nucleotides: TGCGCCAGCAGCCGGACAGGGGGAGGTTATGGCTACACCTTC. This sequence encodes CASSRTGGGYGYTF.

The CDR3 region has the DNA TGTGCCAGCAGCCTCTGGACAGACACTGAAGCTTTCTTT. Amino acid sequence: CASSLWTDTEAFF. This chain uses TRBV7-6 with TRBJ1-1, with D possibly being TRBD1 (6 bases). Per the germline V gene, CDR1 is SGHVS and CDR2 is FNYEAQ. V lost 5 bases, J lost 3 bases, and 10 bases lay in between. The CDR3 length is 13 residues.

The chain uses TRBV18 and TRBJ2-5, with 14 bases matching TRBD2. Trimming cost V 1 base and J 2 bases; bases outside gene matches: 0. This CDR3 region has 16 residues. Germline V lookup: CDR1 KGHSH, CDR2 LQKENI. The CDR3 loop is CASSPRTSGGQETQYF. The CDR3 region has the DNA TGTGCCAGCTCACCACGGACTAGCGGGGGGCAAGAGACCCAGTACTTC.

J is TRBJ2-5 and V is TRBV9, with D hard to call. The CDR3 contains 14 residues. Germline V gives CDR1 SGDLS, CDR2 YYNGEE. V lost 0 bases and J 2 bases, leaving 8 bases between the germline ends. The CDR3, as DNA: TGTGCCAGCAGCGTAGGTGCTAGTCAAGAGACCCAGTACTTC. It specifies CASSVGASQETQYF.

The CDR3: CASRRGGDQETQYF. The CDR3 DNA reads as TGTGCCAGTAGACGGGGCGGGGACCAAGAGACCCAGTACTTC. The rearrangement links TRBV19 to TRBJ2-5; possibly TRBD2 for D (6 bases). This CDR3 spans 14 amino acids. The germline CDR1 and CDR2 sequences are LNHDA and SQIVND (reference sequence). V was trimmed by 6 bases and J by 0 bases, leaving 11 bases between them.

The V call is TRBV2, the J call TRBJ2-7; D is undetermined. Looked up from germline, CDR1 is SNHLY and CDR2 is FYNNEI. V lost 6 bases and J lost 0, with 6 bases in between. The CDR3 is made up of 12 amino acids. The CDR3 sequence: CASRTGSYEQYF. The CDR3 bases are TGTGCCAGCAGGACGGGCTCCTACGAGCAGTACTTC.

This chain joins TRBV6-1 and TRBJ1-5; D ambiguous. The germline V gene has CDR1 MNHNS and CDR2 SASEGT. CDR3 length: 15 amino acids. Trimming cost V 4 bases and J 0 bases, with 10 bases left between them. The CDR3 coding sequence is TGTGCCAGCAGTGTAAGAGAATATAGCAATCAGCCCCAGCATTTT. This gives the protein CASSVREYSNQPQHF.

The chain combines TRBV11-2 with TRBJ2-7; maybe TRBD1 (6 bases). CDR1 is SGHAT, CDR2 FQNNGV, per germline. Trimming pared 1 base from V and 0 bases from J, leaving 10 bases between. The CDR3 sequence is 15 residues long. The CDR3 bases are TGTGCCAGCAGCTTAGCCGGGACACCCTCCTACGAGCAGTACTTC. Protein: CASSLAGTPSYEQYF.

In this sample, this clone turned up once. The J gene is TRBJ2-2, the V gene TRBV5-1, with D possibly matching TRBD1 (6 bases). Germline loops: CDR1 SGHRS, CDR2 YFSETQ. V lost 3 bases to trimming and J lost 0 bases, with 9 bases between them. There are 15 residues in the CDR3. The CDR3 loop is CASSSGTPNTGELFF. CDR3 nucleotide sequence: TGCGCCAGCAGCTCCGGGACACCGAACACCGGGGAGCTGTTTTTT.

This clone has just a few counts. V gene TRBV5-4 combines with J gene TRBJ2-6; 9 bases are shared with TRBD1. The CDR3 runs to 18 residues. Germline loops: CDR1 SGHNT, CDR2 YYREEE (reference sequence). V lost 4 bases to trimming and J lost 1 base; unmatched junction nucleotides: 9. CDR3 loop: CASSPKTGGLSGANVLTF. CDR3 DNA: TGTGCCAGCAGCCCGAAGACAGGGGGATTATCTGGGGCCAACGTCCTGACTTTC.

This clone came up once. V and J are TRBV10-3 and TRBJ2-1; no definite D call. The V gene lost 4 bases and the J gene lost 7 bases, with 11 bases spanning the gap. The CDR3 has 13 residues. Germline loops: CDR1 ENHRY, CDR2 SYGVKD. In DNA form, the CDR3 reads TGTGCCATCAGTGCTACCGGAGCAAATGAGCAGTTCTTC. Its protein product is CAISATGANEQFF.

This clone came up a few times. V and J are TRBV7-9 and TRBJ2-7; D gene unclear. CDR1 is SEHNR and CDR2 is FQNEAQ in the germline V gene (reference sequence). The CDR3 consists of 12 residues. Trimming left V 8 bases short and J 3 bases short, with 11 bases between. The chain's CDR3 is CASADMIYEQYF. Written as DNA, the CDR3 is TGTGCCAGCGCCGACATGATCTACGAGCAGTACTTC.

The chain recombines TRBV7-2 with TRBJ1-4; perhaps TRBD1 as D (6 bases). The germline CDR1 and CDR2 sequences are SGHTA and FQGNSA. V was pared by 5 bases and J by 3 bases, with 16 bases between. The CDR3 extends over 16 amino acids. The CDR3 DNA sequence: TGTGCCAGCAGCGTACGTGGGGCAGGGGCTAATGAAAAACTGTTTTTT. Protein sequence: CASSVRGAGANEKLFF.

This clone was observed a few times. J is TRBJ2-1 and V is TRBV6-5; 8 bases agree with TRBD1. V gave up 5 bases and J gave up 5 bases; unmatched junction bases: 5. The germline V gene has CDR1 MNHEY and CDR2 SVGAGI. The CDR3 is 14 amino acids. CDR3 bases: TGTGCCAGCAGTCCGGGGACAGGAAACAATGAGCAGTTCTTC. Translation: CASSPGTGNNEQFF.

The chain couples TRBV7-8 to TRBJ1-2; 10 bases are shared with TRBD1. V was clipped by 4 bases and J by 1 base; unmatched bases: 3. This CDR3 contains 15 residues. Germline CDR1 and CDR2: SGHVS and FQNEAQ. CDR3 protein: CASSSRDRGNYGYTF. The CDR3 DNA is TGTGCCAGCAGCTCCCGGGACAGGGGTAACTATGGCTACACCTTC.

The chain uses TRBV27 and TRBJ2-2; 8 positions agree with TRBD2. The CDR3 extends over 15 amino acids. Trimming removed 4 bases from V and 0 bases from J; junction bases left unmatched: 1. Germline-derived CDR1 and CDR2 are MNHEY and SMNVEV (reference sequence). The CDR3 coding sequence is TGTGCCAGCAGTTCGGGACTAGCGAACACCGGGGAGCTGTTTTTT. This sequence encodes CASSSGLANTGELFF.

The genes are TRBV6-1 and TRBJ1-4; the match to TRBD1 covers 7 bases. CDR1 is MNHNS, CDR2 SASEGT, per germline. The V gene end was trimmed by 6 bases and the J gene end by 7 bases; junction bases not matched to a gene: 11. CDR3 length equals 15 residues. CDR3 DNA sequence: TGTGCCAGCAGCTCCACCGGGACAGTAGTTGAAAAACTGTTTTTT. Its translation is CASSSTGTVVEKLFF.

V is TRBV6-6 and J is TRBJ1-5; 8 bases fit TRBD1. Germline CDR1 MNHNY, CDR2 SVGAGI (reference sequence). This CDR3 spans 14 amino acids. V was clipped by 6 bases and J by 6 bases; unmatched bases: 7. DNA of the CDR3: TGTGCCAGCAGGGACCGACAGGGGATTCAGCCCCAGCATTTT. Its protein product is CASRDRQGIQPQHF.

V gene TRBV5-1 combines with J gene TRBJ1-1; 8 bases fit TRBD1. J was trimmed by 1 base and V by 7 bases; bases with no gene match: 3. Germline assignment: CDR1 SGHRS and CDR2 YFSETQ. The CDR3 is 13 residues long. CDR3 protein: CASGQGTNTEAFF. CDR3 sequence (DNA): TGCGCCAGCGGACAGGGTACGAACACTGAAGCTTTCTTT. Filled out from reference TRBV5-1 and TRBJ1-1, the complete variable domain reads KAGVTQTPRYLIKTRGQQVTLSCSPISGHRSVSWYQQTPGQGLQFLFEYFSETQRNKGNFPGRFSGRQFSNSRSEMNVSTLELGDSALYLCASGQGTNTEAFFGQGTRLTVV.

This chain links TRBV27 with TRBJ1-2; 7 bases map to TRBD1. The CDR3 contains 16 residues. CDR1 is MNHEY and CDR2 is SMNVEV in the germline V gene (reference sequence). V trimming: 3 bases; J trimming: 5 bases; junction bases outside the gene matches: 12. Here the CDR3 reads CASSFRNLGQMYGYTF. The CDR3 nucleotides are TGTGCCAGCAGTTTCCGAAACCTGGGACAGATGTATGGCTACACCTTC.

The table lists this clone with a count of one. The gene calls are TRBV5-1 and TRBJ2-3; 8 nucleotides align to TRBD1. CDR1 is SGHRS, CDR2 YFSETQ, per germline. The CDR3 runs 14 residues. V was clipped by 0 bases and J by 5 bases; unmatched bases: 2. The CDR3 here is CASSLGTGQDTQYF. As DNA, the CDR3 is TGCGCCAGCAGCTTGGGGACAGGGCAAGATACGCAGTATTTT.

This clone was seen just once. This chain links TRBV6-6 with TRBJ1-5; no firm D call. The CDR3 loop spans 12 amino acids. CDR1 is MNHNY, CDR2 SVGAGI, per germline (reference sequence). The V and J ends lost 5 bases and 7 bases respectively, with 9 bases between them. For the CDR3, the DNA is TGTGCCAGCAGTCCCTCTCTCCAGCCCCAGCATTTT. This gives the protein CASSPSLQPQHF.

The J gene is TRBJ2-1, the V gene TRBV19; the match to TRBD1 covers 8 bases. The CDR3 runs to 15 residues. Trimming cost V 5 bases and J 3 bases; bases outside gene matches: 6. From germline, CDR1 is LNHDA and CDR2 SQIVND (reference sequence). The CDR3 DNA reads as TGTGCCAGTAGTGCCTCGGGACAGGTCTACAATGAGCAGTTCTTC. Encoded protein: CASSASGQVYNEQFF.

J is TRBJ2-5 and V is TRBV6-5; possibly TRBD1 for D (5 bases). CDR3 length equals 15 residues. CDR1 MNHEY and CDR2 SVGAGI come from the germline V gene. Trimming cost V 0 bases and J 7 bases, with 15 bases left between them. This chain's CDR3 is CASSYSRGPLGTQYF. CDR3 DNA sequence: TGTGCCAGCAGTTACTCAAGGGGCCCGCTTGGGACCCAGTACTTC.

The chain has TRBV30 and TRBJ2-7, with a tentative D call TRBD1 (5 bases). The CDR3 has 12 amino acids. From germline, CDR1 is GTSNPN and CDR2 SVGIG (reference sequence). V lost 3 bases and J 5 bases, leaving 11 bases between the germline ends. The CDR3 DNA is TGTGCCTGGAGATACTCAGGGAACGAGCAGTACTTC. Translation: CAWRYSGNEQYF.

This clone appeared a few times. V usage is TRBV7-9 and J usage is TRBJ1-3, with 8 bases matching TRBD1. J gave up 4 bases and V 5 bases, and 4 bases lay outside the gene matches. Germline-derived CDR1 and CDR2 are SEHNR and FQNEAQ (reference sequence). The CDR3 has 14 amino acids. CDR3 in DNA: TGTGCCAGCAGCGTGACAGGGGCGGGAAACACCATATATTTT. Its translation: CASSVTGAGNTIYF. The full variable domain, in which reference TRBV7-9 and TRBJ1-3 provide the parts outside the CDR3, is DTGVSQNPRHKITKRGQNVTFRCDPISEHNRLYWYRQTLGQGPEFLTYFQNEAQLEKSRLLSDRFSAERPKGSFSTLEIQRTEQGDSAMYLCASSVTGAGNTIYFGEGSWLTVV.

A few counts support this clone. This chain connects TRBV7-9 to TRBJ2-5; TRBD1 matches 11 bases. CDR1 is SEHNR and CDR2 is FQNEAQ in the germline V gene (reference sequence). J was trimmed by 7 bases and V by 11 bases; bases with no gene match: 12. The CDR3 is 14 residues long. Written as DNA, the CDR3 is TGTGCCGCCGGACAGGGGGCTCGAGAAGGGACCCAGTACTTC. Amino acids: CAAGQGAREGTQYF.